This T cell receptor beta chain was sequenced in a study of identical twins (dated by TCRdb to 2016 to 2018). Background for the entire study: TCR alpha and beta repertoires from monozygotic twins, unrelated adults of various ages and cord blood were deep-sequenced to test whether fetal clonotypes persist. To rule out contamination, replicate twin experiments were performed at different times with different library preparation protocols. Summary of the overall study and its limitations: Abundant cord blood beta clonotypes carried fewer insertions; young adult naive repertoires showed a weaker similar trend, while memory repertoires showed none. Zero-insertion analyses could be partly confounded by invariant T cells such as MAIT and iNKT, though diverse VJ usage argued against such confounding for most clonotypes. Because the same donors could not be followed over many years, conclusions were based on cross-sectional statistical analysis. In monozygotic twins, recombination models systematically underestimated out-of-frame TCR alpha sharing, but the models matched the sharing seen between unrelated individuals. Compared with coincidental sharing between unrelated individuals, out-of-frame TCR alpha sequences shared between twins had an excess of sequences with low generation probability. Excess twin sharing in beta out-of-frame sequences was weaker because fewer shared sequences lowered the signal-to-noise ratio.

Library generation was performed with 5' RACE. Sequencing relied on an Illumina HiSeq 2000. A universal primer binding site was added through template switching, and the final cDNA carried a unique molecular identifier so that TCR cDNA molecules could be counted accurately. First-strand cDNA for TCR alpha and beta chains was synthesized from specific primers in the conserved constant-segment region. To control for contamination, each cDNA library was double barcoded with a SMART-Mk sample barcode plus Illumina barcodes. Two successive PCR steps introduced TruSeq adapter sequences along with Illumina sample barcodes. The Illumina HiSeq platform was used with custom primers to sequence TCR alpha and beta cDNA libraries. As for how the authors treated the data: MiGEC processed the raw reads to extract unique molecular identifiers, while MiXCR was used to determine the CDR3 positions. For each individual, recombination models were inferred using an EM algorithm with the repgenHMM and IGoR tools. The analysis of shared clonotypes was done with the tcR package in R, with sharing normalized by the product of cloneset sizes. To study raw recombination without the effects of thymic and clonal selection, out-of-frame nonproductive sequences were analyzed. The public reads were reprocessed in TCRdb via fastp at Q25 and MiXCR, keeping in-frame beta chains. Every distinct CDR3 protein forms one entry, paired with its most common genes and DNA. The V and J calls follow TCRdb's processing rather than the paper's. The sample table shows 400,000 to 600,000 distinct CDR3 sequences, and around 22% are seen once. The ten largest account for approximately 0.49% of the sample.

Only healthy Caucasian donors were included. Three pairs of female monozygotic twins, all aged 18 to 29 years, made up the twin cohort. Positive isolation kits from Invitrogen were used to isolate the CD4+ and CD8+ T cell populations. The germline V gene (reference sequence) specifies MNHEY as CDR1 and SMNVEV as CDR2. The CDR3 runs 15 residues from the cysteine to the phenylalanine. This entry keeps only the CDR3 DNA: 45 bases, framed from base 1. V gives up 3 bases and J gives up 2 bases, and the segment between their germline ends measures 8 bases. On this clonotype itself: Its antigen is still unknown. Base qualities are not provided; no much larger clone lies one nucleotide away.

The same sample was also used in a study of yellow fever vaccine responses in identical twins. As the second study states: The T cell response to vaccination in identical twins was reported by the authors to appear partly convergent and partly personalized. Focusing on identical twins, the study followed the T cell clones that responded to the vaccine, and did so with precision.

The specimen sequenced was CD4+ T cells sorted from blood. The chain is assembled from TRBV27 and TRBJ1-6; 6 matching bases give a weak D call of TRBD1. The receptor was isolated from a woman under 30 in good health. CDR3 reads: CASSFGQTYNSPLHF. The nucleotide sequence is given as TGTGCCAGCAGTTTCGGACAGACCTATAATTCACCCCTCCACTTT.